This T cell receptor (beta chain) was observed in a study of CXCR3-negative and CXCR3-positive naive CD8 T cells. Overall study: For each library, about 1.5 +/- 0.3 million TRB reads were obtained, some 130 million in total.

Germline V lookup: CDR1 SQVTM, CDR2 ANQGSEA. The CDR3 length is 12 residues. Turning to this clonotype: Antigen unknown.

Study observations and caveats: Between one naive subset and the other, surface CD5 was comparable, and TCR strength was inferred from TRB CDR3 properties. Both naive subsets showed comparably high diversity, and memory CD8+ cells showed much lower diversity. The TRB CDR3s that CXCR3-positive naive cells carried were more hydrophobic than those of CXCR3-negative naive cells.

UMI labels and 5' RACE were used to prepare the TRB cDNA libraries. For each CDR3 protein, TCRdb gives one entry from its re-call of the 5' RACE reads, without DNA. Its clone listing holds several thousand distinct CDR3 sequences. The genes are TRBV29-1 and TRBJ1-2; TCRdb calls TRBD1, which cannot be checked without DNA. Material for sequencing was naive CXCR3+ CD8+ T cells from blood. Stated subset: CD45RO-CCR7+CD27+CD95- naive CD8+ T cells expressing CXCR3 (TNR3+). The origin of this receptor is a human donor in good health. Some clones in this sample may be carry-over from other donors' samples. CDR3 protein: CSVPGAAGGYTF.